This T cell receptor beta chain is drawn from a study of CD8+ T cells in alopecia areata. Study-level information: Treatment of the treated patients consisted of oral tofacitinib, 5 to 10 mg twice daily. Whole-study findings and limits: Affected lesional scalp, above all in alopecia totalis/universalis, was more clonal than normal scalp.

RNA, once extracted, was reverse transcribed into cDNA for use as the sequencing template. Some clones are missing from TCRdb's copy, which holds only in-frame ones; the method was immunoSEQ multiplex PCR. The data contain around 100,000 clones, roughly two fifths of them singletons. In the case of this clone: Its cognate antigen is unknown.

V was pared by 2 bases and J by 5 bases, with 12 bases between. CDR1 and CDR2 from the germline V gene are GTSNPN and SVGIG (reference sequence). The CDR3 is 13 residues long. Sorting from PBMCs produced CD4+ and CD8+ T cells. Sequencing was performed on CD4+ T cells sorted from blood. The chain links TRBV30 to TRBJ2-5; no firm D call. The receptor was isolated from a human donor with alopecia areata. The CDR3, as DNA: TGTGCCTGGAGTTCGTCATTCTTGGAGACCCAGTACTTC. This translates into CAWSSSFLETQYF. Supplemented by reference TRBV30 and TRBJ2-5, the full variable domain reads SQTIHQWPATLVQPVGSPLSLECTVEGTSNPNLYWYRQAAGRGLQLLFYSVGIGQISSEVPQNLSASRPQDRQFILSSKKLLLSDSGFYLCAWSSSFLETQYFGPGTRLLVL.